The sequence of this T cell receptor beta chain was determined in a study of T cell responses to AZD1222 COVID-19 vaccine. The CDR3 has 15 amino acids. V lost 2 bases and J 2 bases, leaving 12 bases between the germline ends. Per germline, CDR1 PRHDT and CDR2 FYEKMQ (reference sequence). The study, taken as a whole, reports: Repertoires were obtained solely post-peak T cell response. Targets within unmutated variant regions were reportedly found for nearly half of spike-specific TCRs.

Details on this clone: Its target is not known.

Profiling relied on immunoSEQ multiplex PCR, and the TCRdb table lists in-frame clones only, not all of them. The data contain 150,000 to 200,000 clones, approximately 94% of them singletons. Sequencing used peripheral blood, obtained 28 days after the second AZD1222 dose. The V and J genes are TRBV13 and TRBJ1-2; a weak D match, TRBD1 (6 bases). The TCR originated in an adult who received the AZD1222 COVID-19 vaccine. CDR3 nucleotides: TGTGCCAGCAGCTTATGGACAGACTCAAACTATGGCTACACCTTC. Protein product: CASSLWTDSNYGYTF.